The 19 T cell receptor beta chains below all came from one sample that was sequenced in a study of shared clonotypes between healthy human individuals. Produced via immunoSEQ multiplex PCR; TCRdb's table is partial and in-frame only. Among millions of clones listed, about 95% were seen once. The naive CD8 fraction comprised CD45RO-negative cells positively selected for CCR7 and excluded terminally differentiated effector memory CD45RA+ cells. Sequenced material: naive CD8+ T cells sorted from blood. The source of these receptors is a man aged 18 to 35 in good health.

V and J are TRBV15 and TRBJ2-5, with 11 bases identical to TRBD1. Unmatched junction bases numbered 5, after V lost 3 bases and J lost 2 bases. The CDR3 is made up of 16 amino acids. Germline V CDR1 and CDR2: LNHNV, YYDKDF (reference sequence). CDR3 sequence (DNA): TGTGCCACCAGCAGCGGGACAGGGGGTTTACAAGAGACCCAGTACTTC. Translated: CATSSGTGGLQETQYF.

Concerning this clone: Other DNA variants within this sample encode the same CDR3. The chain uses TRBV6-6 and TRBJ2-3; D is ambiguous. The CDR3 is 12 amino acids. V gave up 0 bases and J gave up 4 bases, with 2 bases separating them. Germline V CDR1 and CDR2: MNHNY, SVGAGI (reference sequence). The CDR3 spells CASSYSPDTQYF. The CDR3 DNA reads as TGTGCCAGCAGTTACTCCCCAGATACGCAGTATTTT.

A note on this clone: Other DNA sequences of this sample code for an identical CDR3. The chain joins TRBV11-2 to TRBJ2-1, with 8 bases that match TRBD2. The CDR3 sequence is 14 residues long. V lost 1 base, J lost 9 bases, and 5 bases stayed unmatched. The V gene's germline CDR1 is SGHAT and CDR2 FQNNGV. In nucleotides, the CDR3 is TGTGCCAGCAGCTTAGCGGGAGGGCCTGGTGAGCAGTTCTTC. Its protein is CASSLAGGPGEQFF.

The chain combines TRBV6-5 with TRBJ2-1, with D tentatively TRBD2 (5 bases). CDR3 length: 14 residues. The V gene's germline CDR1 is MNHEY and CDR2 SVGAGI. V lost 7 bases to trimming and J lost 7 bases, with 17 bases between them. The CDR3 loop reads CASNEGPSPNEQFF. CDR3 DNA: TGTGCCAGCAATGAGGGCCCGTCCCCAAATGAGCAGTTCTTC.

Note on this clone: This CDR3 is also generated by other DNA sequences in the sample. The CDR3 reads CASSLSTGYEQYF. For the CDR3, the DNA is TGTGCCAGCAGTTTATCTACGGGCTACGAGCAGTACTTC. J is TRBJ2-7 and V is TRBV27; D is unresolved. Germline V lookup: CDR1 MNHEY, CDR2 SMNVEV (reference sequence). The CDR3 consists of 13 residues. Trimming took 0 bases from V and 3 from J, leaving 6 bases between them.

The gene calls are TRBV4-3 and TRBJ1-1; D is ambiguous. The V gene's germline CDR1 is LGHNA and CDR2 YSLEER. The CDR3 runs 16 residues. The V end lost 1 base, the J end lost 0 bases, and 12 bases lay between the germline ends. For the CDR3, the DNA is TGCGCCAGCAGCCAAGGGAGTGAAGGGATGAACACTGAAGCTTTCTTT. The encoded protein is CASSQGSEGMNTEAFF.

The table lists this clone with a count of one. The V gene is TRBV30, the J gene TRBJ1-3; D remains unclear. V lost 5 bases and J lost 0, with 8 bases in between. Germline assignment: CDR1 GTSNPN and CDR2 SVGIG (reference sequence). This CDR3 has 13 amino acids. The CDR3 DNA sequence: TGTGCCTGGGGAAGGAGCTCTGGAAACACCATATATTTT. Its translation is CAWGRSSGNTIYF. The whole variable domain, remainder taken from reference TRBV30 and TRBJ1-3, is SQTIHQWPATLVQPVGSPLSLECTVEGTSNPNLYWYRQAAGRGLQLLFYSVGIGQISSEVPQNLSASRPQDRQFILSSKKLLLSDSGFYLCAWGRSSGNTIYFGEGSWLTVV.

The V call is TRBV9, the J call TRBJ2-1; 7 bases line up with TRBD2. The CDR3 is 16 residues long. Germline CDR1 SGDLS, CDR2 YYNGEE. V was clipped by 2 bases and J by 4 bases; unmatched bases: 9. For the CDR3, the DNA is TGTGCCAGCAGCGTGGCGGGGCTAGCGGAGTACAATGAGCAGTTCTTC. Translated: CASSVAGLAEYNEQFF.

J is TRBJ2-6 and V is TRBV29-1; a possible D gene is TRBD2 (6 bases). With 3 bases removed from V and 0 bases from J, the gap between germline ends came to 18 bases. The CDR3 extends over 18 amino acids. CDR1 and CDR2 (germline): SQVTM, ANQGSEA. CDR3 in DNA: TGCAGCGTTGACCTCCCGGGACGGGAGAGCTCTGGGGCCAACGTCCTGACTTTC. It specifies CSVDLPGRESSGANVLTF.

CDR3 bases: TGTGCCAGCAGCCCGACTAGCGCCACGAACACCGGGGAGCTGTTTTTT. This encodes CASSPTSATNTGELFF. The rearrangement uses TRBV7-2 and TRBJ2-2, with TRBD2 identical over 8 bases. V lost 5 bases, J lost 0 bases, and 5 bases stayed unmatched. Germline-derived CDR1 and CDR2 are SGHTA and FQGNSA. The CDR3 extends over 16 amino acids.

The J gene is TRBJ2-7, the V gene TRBV7-9; 12 bases line up with TRBD1. The V gene's germline CDR1 is SEHNR and CDR2 FQNEAQ (reference sequence). V shed 4 bases, J shed 3 bases, and the junction held 10 bases outside the gene matches. The CDR3 length is 17 residues. Here the CDR3 DNA reads TGTGCCAGCAGCTCCGGGACAGGGGGCTCGGGTAACTACGAGCAGTACTTC. The encoded protein is CASSSGTGGSGNYEQYF.

The chain carries TRBV10-1 and TRBJ2-3, with 11 bases that match TRBD2. V gave up 5 bases and J gave up 5 bases; unmatched junction bases: 6. Germline V gene lookup returns CDR1 WNHNN and CDR2 SYGVQD (reference sequence). The CDR3 has 15 residues. This CDR3 is CASSLGTSGGDTQYF. The CDR3 DNA sequence: TGCGCCAGCAGTCTTGGGACTAGCGGAGGAGATACGCAGTATTTT.

The chain has TRBV9 and TRBJ2-3, with no clear D. Trimming left V 0 bases short and J 9 bases short, with 14 bases between. This CDR3 is built from 14 residues. Germline V gives CDR1 SGDLS, CDR2 YYNGEE. CDR3 in amino acids: CASSVDSGPRTQYF. DNA for the CDR3: TGTGCCAGCAGCGTAGACTCTGGGCCTCGGACGCAGTATTTT.

This chain joins TRBV5-1 and TRBJ2-3; possibly TRBD1 or TRBD2 for D (5 bases each). CDR3 length equals 15 residues. In germline, CDR1 is SGHRS, CDR2 YFSETQ. The V end was cut by 4 bases, the J end by 0 bases, with 12 bases between. The CDR3 region is CASSRLGTSTDTQYF. As DNA, the CDR3 is TGCGCCAGCAGCCGGCTGGGGACGAGCACAGATACGCAGTATTTT.

This clone was seen a single time. The chain couples TRBV6-5 to TRBJ1-2; no definite D call. From germline, CDR1 is MNHEY and CDR2 SVGAGI. V was pared by 3 bases and J by 6 bases, with 11 bases between. The CDR3 runs 13 residues. In DNA, the CDR3 is TGTGCCAGCAGTTATTACGCGCCGGATGGCTACACCTTC. Its protein product is CASSYYAPDGYTF.

The chain joins TRBV12-2 to TRBJ1-2; TRBD1, as called in the table, went unchecked against the DNA. TRBV12-2 counts as a pseudogene. This CDR3 comprises 17 residues. Here the CDR3 reads CASRLAQNRVFGYGYTF. The CDR3 DNA is TGTGCAAGTCGCTTAGCCCAAAACAGGGTCTTTGGCTATGGCTACACCTTC.

This chain uses TRBV19 with TRBJ1-5; no clear D. This CDR3 has 15 residues. V was cut by 8 bases and J by 6 bases, with 20 bases left in between. Germline V CDR1 and CDR2: LNHDA, SQIVND (reference sequence). The CDR3 nucleotides read TGTGCCAGTGGGGTTGATGGGAGTTCGGGTCAGCCCCAGCATTTT. It is translated as CASGVDGSSGQPQHF. Based on the CDR3 plus reference TRBV19 and TRBJ1-5, the full variable domain is DGGITQSPKYLFRKEGQNVTLSCEQNLNHDAMYWYRQDPGQGLRLIYYSQIVNDFQKGDIAEGYSVSREKKESFPLTVTSAQKNPTAFYLCASGVDGSSGQPQHFGDGTRLSIL.

V is TRBV30 and J is TRBJ1-4, with 7 bases lining up with TRBD1. J was trimmed by 0 bases and V by 1 base; bases with no gene match: 5. The germline V gene has CDR1 GTSNPN and CDR2 SVGIG (reference sequence). This CDR3 contains 16 residues. The DNA of the CDR3 is TGTGCCTGGAGTGACGACAGGGAAGCAACTAATGAAAAACTGTTTTTT. The encoded protein is CAWSDDREATNEKLFF.

This clone showed up just once. The rearrangement links TRBV5-1 to TRBJ2-5; TRBD1 is a possible D gene (6 bases). The V gene lost 4 bases and the J gene lost 2 bases, with 12 bases spanning the gap. The CDR3 extends over 14 amino acids. Germline V gene lookup returns CDR1 SGHRS and CDR2 YFSETQ. For the CDR3, the DNA is TGCGCCAGCAGCCCGTGGACAGATCAAGAGACCCAGTACTTC. It codes for CASSPWTDQETQYF. The full variable domain, its missing parts supplied by reference TRBV5-1 and TRBJ2-5, is KAGVTQTPRYLIKTRGQQVTLSCSPISGHRSVSWYQQTPGQGLQFLFEYFSETQRNKGNFPGRFSGRQFSNSRSEMNVSTLELGDSALYLCASSPWTDQETQYFGPGTRLLVL.